A selection of T cell receptor beta chains follows, all from one sample in a study of blood T cell repertoires in COVID-19. TCRdb's copy holds only in-frame clones and misses some; the assay was immunoSEQ multiplex PCR. The profile shows roughly 70,000 clones, about 80% of them singletons. The sample comprised peripheral blood. All receptors come from an older woman with acute or convalescent COVID-19. Both conserved end residues are trimmed from each CDR3. D genes are given only for firm matches. Size tells how often a clone was seen (once, few, many) or the class of an expanded clone, and some rows leave it out.

TRBV14	TRBJ1-2	.	.	ASSQDRVYGYT
TRBV7-2	TRBJ1-4	.	.	ASSRGPTNEKLF
TRBV3-1/TRBV3-2	TRBJ1-3	.	.	ASSPLDSPGNTIY
TRBV5-4	TRBJ1-2	TRBD1	.	ASRPGQGNYGYT
TRBV4-2	TRBJ2-1	TRBD2	.	ASSQEPAGGLYNEQF
TRBV19	TRBJ1-5	.	.	ASSIEENQPQH
TRBV5-1	TRBJ1-3	TRBD1	.	ASSLMGQGTGNTIY
TRBV5-8	TRBJ2-1	.	.	ASSSGIRAYNEQF
TRBV6-5	TRBJ2-7	.	.	ASSRGFNYEQY
TRBV7-2	TRBJ2-1	.	few	ASSGGPHNEQF
TRBV6-5	TRBJ1-2	TRBD1	.	ASSGDPGGGGYT
TRBV28	TRBJ1-2	.	once	ASSLRYGYT
TRBV5-1	TRBJ1-1	.	.	ASSFQGSITEAF
TRBV6-1	TRBJ2-7	.	.	ASSERGNSYEQY
TRBV5-4	TRBJ2-3	TRBD2	few	ASSPRGGLALYTSTDTQY
TRBV2	TRBJ2-7	.	once	ASTITTYEQY
TRBV7-3	TRBJ2-1	.	.	ASSLGGGRYNEQF
TRBV3-1/TRBV3-2	TRBJ2-3	TRBD2	.	ASSQGGGGTDTQY
TRBV6-1	TRBJ2-3	TRBD1	once	ASSEAHWDRVKDTQY
TRBV20-1	TRBJ1-1	.	.	SARRTTEAF
TRBV19	TRBJ1-1	TRBD1	.	ASSQGEQTEAF
TRBV15	TRBJ1-2	.	.	ATSRVQDGGRGYT
TRBV29-1	TRBJ1-2	.	.	SVEAGGEGYT
TRBV6-4	TRBJ1-4	.	.	ASSVEEGEKLF
TRBV30	TRBJ2-2	TRBD2	few	AGILAGGPTGELF
TRBV27	TRBJ1-2	TRBD1	.	ASRAPGTAVNYGYT
TRBV29-1	TRBJ1-1	.	.	SVEGGSGTEAF
TRBV29-1	TRBJ1-1	.	.	SVDQTGLATEAF
TRBV6-5	TRBJ2-7	.	few	ASRFGEYEQY
TRBV5-1	TRBJ2-3	.	.	ASSFSTDTQY
TRBV3-1/TRBV3-2	TRBJ2-3	TRBD2	.	ASSQPPSGGGQTQY
TRBV30	TRBJ2-3	TRBD2	.	AWSPGLAGTDTQY
TRBV7-9	TRBJ2-6	.	.	ASSFRGALTGANVLT
TRBV25-1	TRBJ2-3	.	.	ASSEWGLGDTQY
TRBV6-6	TRBJ1-2	.	.	ASSYTPGVGGYT
TRBV19	TRBJ1-5	.	.	ASNLQGSNQPQH
TRBV2	TRBJ2-3	TRBD1	.	ASSVWTGDTQY
TRBV6-5	TRBJ1-4	.	.	ASRNTNRVIGKLF
TRBV6-6	TRBJ2-7	.	.	ASQGRVAYEQY
TRBV19	TRBJ2-6	TRBD1	.	ASSLGQGAGANVLT
TRBV5-1	TRBJ2-7	.	.	ASSLSVPSYEQY
TRBV7-7	TRBJ2-1	.	.	ASSYSTASGQF
TRBV19	TRBJ2-6	TRBD1	.	ASSPRGQGVSGANVLT
TRBV18	TRBJ1-6	TRBD1	once	ASSLQGARDNSPLH
TRBV9	TRBJ1-4	TRBD1	once	ASSVTQGYSTEKLF